This is a list of T cell receptor beta chains from one sample in a study of identifying expanded T cells in peripheral blood. The protocol was immunoSEQ multiplex PCR, while the TCRdb copy is restricted to in-frame clones and leaves out a portion. Found here are approximately 90,000 clones, approximately 83% of them singletons; the top ten hold approximately 5.6%. Sequencing input: blood. These receptors were collected from a person aged 18 to 70 in good health. Both conserved end residues are part of each CDR3. Each record gives: J gene, D gene, V gene, clone size, CDR3 DNA, CDR3 protein. A D gene is named only where the DNA matches it firmly. Not every row has a clone size; where given, it reads once, few, many or a size class.

TRBJ1-2 | TRBD1 | TRBV4-1 | NA | TGCGCCAGCAGCCAGCTTGCCGGGACAGGCTCCTATGGCTACACCTTC | CASSQLAGTGSYGYTF
TRBJ1-6 | TRBD1 | TRBV30 | few | TGTGCCTGGAGTGTGCGACAGGGGAGTCATCGTTCACCCCTCCACTTT | CAWSVRQGSHRSPLHF
TRBJ1-5 | NA | TRBV7-9 | NA | TGTGCCAGCAGCCCCCCCGGCGATCAGCCCCAGCATTTT | CASSPPGDQPQHF
TRBJ1-1 | NA | TRBV27 | NA | TGTGCCAGCAGTTTGGTAACAGGGATCGTCACTGAAGCTTTCTTT | CASSLVTGIVTEAFF
TRBJ2-3 | NA | TRBV7-2 | NA | TGTGCCAGCAGCTTAGATATAGGTCTCACAGATACGCAGTATTTT | CASSLDIGLTDTQYF
TRBJ1-4 | NA | TRBV12-2 | NA | TGTGCAAGTCGCTCATTACGTCCCGAATCTCTCACGTCGCAGAGGGAAAAGGCTGAAAAACTGTTTTTT | CASRSLRPESLTSQREKAEKLFF
TRBJ1-3 | NA | TRBV4-1 | NA | TGCGCCAGCAGCCCCGTCCCCTCTGGAAACACCATATATTTT | CASSPVPSGNTIYF
TRBJ1-2 | NA | TRBV10-3 | NA | TGTGCCATCAGTCCAGGGCCAGGTTATGGCTACACCTTC | CAISPGPGYGYTF
TRBJ2-7 | NA | TRBV29-1 | NA | TGCAGCGTTGAGGGACCGAACTACGAGCAGTACTTC | CSVEGPNYEQYF
TRBJ1-1 | TRBD1 | TRBV7-8 | NA | TGTGCCAGCAGCTCCAGGGGGAGGACTGAAGCTTTCTTT | CASSSRGRTEAFF
TRBJ2-1 | NA | TRBV7-9 | NA | TGTGCCAGCAGCTTAGTCGGCGGGTATGAGCAGTTCTTC | CASSLVGGYEQFF
TRBJ1-1 | NA | TRBV6-6 | few | TGTGCCAGCACTCCAGACACTGAAGCTTTCTTT | CASTPDTEAFF
TRBJ1-1 | NA | TRBV18 | NA | TGTGCCAGCTCACCAGGGGGGGGTGAAGCTTTCTTT | CASSPGGGEAFF
TRBJ1-1 | NA | TRBV27 | NA | TGTGCCAGCAGTTCATACAGGTTGACTGAAGCTTTCTTT | CASSSYRLTEAFF
TRBJ1-2 | NA | TRBV30 | NA | TGTGCCTGGAGTGTAATTGCTAACTATGGCTACACCTTC | CAWSVIANYGYTF
TRBJ1-6 | NA | TRBV6-4 | once | TGTGCCAGCAGTGATGGGCGGCGGAATTCACCCCTCCACTTT | CASSDGRRNSPLHF
TRBJ1-1 | TRBD1 | TRBV5-4 | NA | TGTGCCAGCAGCTTGGGATGGCAGGGGGCCCGGGAAGCTTTCTTT | CASSLGWQGAREAFF
TRBJ1-2 | NA | TRBV18 | NA | TGTGCCAGCTCACCATCCTCGGGGGCTGGCTACACCTTC | CASSPSSGAGYTF
TRBJ2-1 | NA | TRBV20-1 | NA | TGCAGTGCGTCGCCCAATGAGCAGTTCTTC | CSASPNEQFF
TRBJ2-5 | TRBD1 | TRBV6-6 | NA | TGTGCCAGCAGTTATATCAGGGGGCGGCAAGAGACCCAGTACTTC | CASSYIRGRQETQYF
TRBJ2-3 | NA | TRBV5-1 | NA | TGCGCCAGCAGCGGGGCAGGTAGCACAGATACGCAGTATTTT | CASSGAGSTDTQYF
TRBJ1-4 | NA | TRBV19 | NA | TGTGCCAGCCGGACACTACGTAATGAAAAACTGTTTTTT | CASRTLRNEKLFF
TRBJ1-2 | NA | TRBV4-1 | NA | TGCGCCAGCAGTCTTGCGGGGGGAGTGATGGATGGCTACACCTTC | CASSLAGGVMDGYTF
TRBJ2-3 | NA | TRBV5-1 | NA | TGCGCCAGCAGCTTGGTCAGCCCCACAGATACGCAGTATTTT | CASSLVSPTDTQYF
TRBJ2-7 | TRBD1 | TRBV5-5 | NA | TGTGCCAGCAGCTTCCGGGACAGGGCTGGCGAGCAGTACTTC | CASSFRDRAGEQYF
TRBJ2-5 | TRBD2 | TRBV7-2 | NA | TGTGCCAGCAGCCGAAGGGAACTAGCGTCCCAAGAGACCCAGTACTTC | CASSRRELASQETQYF
TRBJ2-1 | NA | TRBV4-3 | once | TGCGCCAGCAGCCAAGATCGGGGTAGAAACTACAATGAGCAGTTCTTC | CASSQDRGRNYNEQFF
TRBJ2-1 | TRBD2 | TRBV19 | NA | TGTGCCAGTAGTCCCGCCGGGGGGGGAAAATACAATGAGCAGTTCTTC | CASSPAGGGKYNEQFF
TRBJ2-3 | NA | TRBV27 | NA | TGTGCCAGCAGTCCCCCCGGTAGACCAGATACGCAGTATTTT | CASSPPGRPDTQYF
TRBJ2-7 | NA | TRBV2 | NA | TGTGCCAGCAACCGTGAGACAAACTACGAGCAGTACTTC | CASNRETNYEQYF